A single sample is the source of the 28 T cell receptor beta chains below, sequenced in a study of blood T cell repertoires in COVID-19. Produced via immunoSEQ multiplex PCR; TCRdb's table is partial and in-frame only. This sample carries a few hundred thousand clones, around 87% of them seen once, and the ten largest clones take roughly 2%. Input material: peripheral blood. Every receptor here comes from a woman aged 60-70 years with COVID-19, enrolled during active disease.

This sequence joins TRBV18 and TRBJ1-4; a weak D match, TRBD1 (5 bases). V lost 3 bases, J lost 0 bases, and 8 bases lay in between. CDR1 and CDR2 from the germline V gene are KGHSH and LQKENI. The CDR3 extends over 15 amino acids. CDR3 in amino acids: CASSPGGATNEKLFF. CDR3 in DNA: TGTGCCAGCTCACCGGGGGGTGCAACTAATGAAAAACTGTTTTTT.

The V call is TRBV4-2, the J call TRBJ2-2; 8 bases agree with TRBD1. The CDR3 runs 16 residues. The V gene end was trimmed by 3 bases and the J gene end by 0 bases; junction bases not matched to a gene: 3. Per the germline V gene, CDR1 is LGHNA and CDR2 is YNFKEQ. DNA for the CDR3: TGTGCCAGCAGCCATGAGGACAGGGCGAACACCGGGGAGCTGTTTTTT. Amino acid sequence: CASSHEDRANTGELFF.

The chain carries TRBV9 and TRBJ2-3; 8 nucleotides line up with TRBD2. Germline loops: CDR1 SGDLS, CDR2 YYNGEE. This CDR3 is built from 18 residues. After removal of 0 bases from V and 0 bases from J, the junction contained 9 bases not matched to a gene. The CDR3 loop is CASSVVVSGDGSTDTQYF. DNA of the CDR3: TGTGCCAGCAGCGTAGTCGTTAGCGGGGACGGTAGCACAGATACGCAGTATTTT.

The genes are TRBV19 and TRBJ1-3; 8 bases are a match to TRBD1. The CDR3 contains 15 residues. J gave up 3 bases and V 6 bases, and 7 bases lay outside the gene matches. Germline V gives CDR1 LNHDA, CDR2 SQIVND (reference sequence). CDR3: CASSTRTGSGNTIYF. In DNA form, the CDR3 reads TGTGCCAGTAGCACCAGGACAGGGAGTGGAAACACCATATATTTT.

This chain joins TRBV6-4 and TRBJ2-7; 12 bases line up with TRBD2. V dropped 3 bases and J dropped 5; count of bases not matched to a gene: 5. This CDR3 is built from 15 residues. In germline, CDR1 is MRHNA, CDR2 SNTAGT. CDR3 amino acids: CASSELAGGQNEQYF. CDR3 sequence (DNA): TGTGCCAGCAGTGAGCTAGCGGGGGGGCAAAACGAGCAGTACTTC.

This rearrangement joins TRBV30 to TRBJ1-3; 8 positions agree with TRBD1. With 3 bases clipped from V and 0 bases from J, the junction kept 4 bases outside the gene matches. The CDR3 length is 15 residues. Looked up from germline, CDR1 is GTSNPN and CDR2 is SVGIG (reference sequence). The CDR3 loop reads CAWSRGQASGNTIYF. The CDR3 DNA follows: TGTGCCTGGAGCCGGGGACAGGCCTCTGGAAACACCATATATTTT.

CDR3 coding DNA: TGTGCCAGTAAAATCGGAACAGGTAACACTGAAGCTTTCTTT. This codes for CASKIGTGNTEAFF. J is TRBJ1-1 and V is TRBV19, with D perhaps TRBD1 (5 bases). Germline CDR1 and CDR2: LNHDA and SQIVND (reference sequence). This CDR3 has 14 amino acids. The V end lost 7 bases, the J end lost 2 bases, and 14 bases lay between the germline ends.

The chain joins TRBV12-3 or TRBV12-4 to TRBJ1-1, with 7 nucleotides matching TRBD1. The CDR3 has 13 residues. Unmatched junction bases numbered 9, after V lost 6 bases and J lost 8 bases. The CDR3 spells CASSSQRGQEAFF. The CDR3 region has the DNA TGTGCCAGCAGCTCCCAGAGGGGACAGGAAGCTTTCTTT.

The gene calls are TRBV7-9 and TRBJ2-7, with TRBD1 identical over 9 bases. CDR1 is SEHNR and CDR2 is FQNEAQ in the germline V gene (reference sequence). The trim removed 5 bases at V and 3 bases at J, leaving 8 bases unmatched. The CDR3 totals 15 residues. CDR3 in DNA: TGTGCCAGCAGCAACCGGGACAGGGTTCTCTACGAGCAGTACTTC. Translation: CASSNRDRVLYEQYF.

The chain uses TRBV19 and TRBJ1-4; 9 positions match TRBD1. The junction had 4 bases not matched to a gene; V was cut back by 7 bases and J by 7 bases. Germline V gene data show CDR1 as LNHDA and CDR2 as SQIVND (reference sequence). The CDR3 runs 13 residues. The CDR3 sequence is CASTRTGVEKLFF. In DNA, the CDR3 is TGTGCCAGTACAAGGACAGGGGTTGAAAAACTGTTTTTT.

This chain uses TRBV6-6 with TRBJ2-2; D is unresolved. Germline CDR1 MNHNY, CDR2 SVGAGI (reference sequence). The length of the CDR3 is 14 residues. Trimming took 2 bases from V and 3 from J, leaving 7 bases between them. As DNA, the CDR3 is TGTGCCAGCAGTTACCCCCAGGACACCGGGGAGCTGTTTTTT. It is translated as CASSYPQDTGELFF.

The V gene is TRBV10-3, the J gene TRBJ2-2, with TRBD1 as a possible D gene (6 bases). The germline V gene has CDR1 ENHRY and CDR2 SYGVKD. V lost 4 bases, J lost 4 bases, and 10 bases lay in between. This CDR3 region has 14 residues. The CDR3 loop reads CAISGTVLTGELFF. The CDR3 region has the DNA TGTGCCATCAGTGGGACAGTACTCACCGGGGAGCTGTTTTTT.

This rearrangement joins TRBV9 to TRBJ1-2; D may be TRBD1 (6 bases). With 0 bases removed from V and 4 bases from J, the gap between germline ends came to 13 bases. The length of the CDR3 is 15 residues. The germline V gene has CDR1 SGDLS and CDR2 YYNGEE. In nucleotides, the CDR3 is TGTGCCAGCAGCGTAGGAGGGGGTTCTGGCTATGGCTACACCTTC. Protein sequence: CASSVGGGSGYGYTF.

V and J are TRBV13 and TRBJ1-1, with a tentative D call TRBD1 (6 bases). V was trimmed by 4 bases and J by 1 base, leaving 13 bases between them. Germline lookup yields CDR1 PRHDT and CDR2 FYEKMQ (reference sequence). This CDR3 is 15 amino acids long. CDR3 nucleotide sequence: TGTGCCAGCAGCTCGTCAGGGGAACCGAACACTGAAGCTTTCTTT. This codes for CASSSSGEPNTEAFF.

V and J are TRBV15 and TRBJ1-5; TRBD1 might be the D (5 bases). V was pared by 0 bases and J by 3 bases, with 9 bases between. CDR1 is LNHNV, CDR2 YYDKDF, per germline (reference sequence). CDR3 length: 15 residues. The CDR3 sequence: CATSRDRGLNQPQHF. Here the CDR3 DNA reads TGTGCCACCAGCAGAGATAGGGGTCTCAATCAGCCCCAGCATTTT.

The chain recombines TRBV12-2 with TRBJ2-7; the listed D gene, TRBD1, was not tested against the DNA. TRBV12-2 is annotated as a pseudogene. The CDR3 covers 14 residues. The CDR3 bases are TGTGCAAGTCGCCCCGGGACAGGGTGCTACGAGCAGTACTTC. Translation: CASRPGTGCYEQYF.

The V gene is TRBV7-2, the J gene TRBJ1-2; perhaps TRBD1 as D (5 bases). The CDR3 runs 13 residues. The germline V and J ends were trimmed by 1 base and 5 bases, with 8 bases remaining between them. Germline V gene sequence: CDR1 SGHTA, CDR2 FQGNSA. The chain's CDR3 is CASSLGQFYGYTF. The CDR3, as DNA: TGTGCCAGCAGCTTAGGACAGTTTTATGGCTACACCTTC.

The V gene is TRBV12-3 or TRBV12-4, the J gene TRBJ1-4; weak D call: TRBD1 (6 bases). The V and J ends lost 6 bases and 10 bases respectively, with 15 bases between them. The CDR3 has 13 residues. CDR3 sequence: CASRLTGRGKLFF. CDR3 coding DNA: TGTGCCAGCAGATTAACAGGGAGAGGAAAACTGTTTTTT.

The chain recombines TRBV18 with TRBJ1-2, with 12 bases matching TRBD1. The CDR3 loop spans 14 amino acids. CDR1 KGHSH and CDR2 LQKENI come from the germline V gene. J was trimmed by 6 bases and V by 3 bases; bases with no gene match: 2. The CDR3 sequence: CASSPGQGADGYTF. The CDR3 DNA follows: TGTGCCAGCTCACCGGGACAGGGGGCGGATGGCTACACCTTC.

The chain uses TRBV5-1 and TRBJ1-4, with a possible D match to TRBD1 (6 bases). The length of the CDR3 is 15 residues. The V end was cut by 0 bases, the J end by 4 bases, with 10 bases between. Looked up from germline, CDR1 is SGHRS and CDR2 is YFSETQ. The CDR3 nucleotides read TGCGCCAGCAGCTTGGCCGGACAGAATAATGAAAAACTGTTTTTT. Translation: CASSLAGQNNEKLFF. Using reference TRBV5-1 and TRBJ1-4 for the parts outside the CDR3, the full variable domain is KAGVTQTPRYLIKTRGQQVTLSCSPISGHRSVSWYQQTPGQGLQFLFEYFSETQRNKGNFPGRFSGRQFSNSRSEMNVSTLELGDSALYLCASSLAGQNNEKLFFGSGTQLSVL.

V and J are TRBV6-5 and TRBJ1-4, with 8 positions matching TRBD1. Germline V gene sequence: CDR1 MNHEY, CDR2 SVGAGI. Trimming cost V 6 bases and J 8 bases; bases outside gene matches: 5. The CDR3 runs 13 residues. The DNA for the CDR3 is TGTGCCAGCAGCACCCGGGACAGGGAAAAACTGTTTTTT. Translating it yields CASSTRDREKLFF.

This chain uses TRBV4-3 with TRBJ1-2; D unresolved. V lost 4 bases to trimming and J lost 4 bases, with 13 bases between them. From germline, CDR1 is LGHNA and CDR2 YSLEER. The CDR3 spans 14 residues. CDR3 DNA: TGCGCCAGCAGCCCAAGTACAGAGCCCTATGGCTACACCTTC. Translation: CASSPSTEPYGYTF.

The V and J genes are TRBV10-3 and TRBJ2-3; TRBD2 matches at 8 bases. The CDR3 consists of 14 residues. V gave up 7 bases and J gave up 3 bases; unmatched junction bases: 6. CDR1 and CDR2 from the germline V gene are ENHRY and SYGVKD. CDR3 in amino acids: CAIKVERGTDTQYF. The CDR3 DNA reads TGTGCCATCAAGGTGGAGCGGGGGACAGATACGCAGTATTTT.

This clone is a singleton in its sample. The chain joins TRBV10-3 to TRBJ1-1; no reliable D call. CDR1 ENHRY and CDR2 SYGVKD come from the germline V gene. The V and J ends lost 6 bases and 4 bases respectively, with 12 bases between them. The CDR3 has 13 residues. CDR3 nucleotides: TGTGCCATCAGCGCCCCGGGTGGCACTGAAGCTTTCTTT. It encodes CAISAPGGTEAFF.

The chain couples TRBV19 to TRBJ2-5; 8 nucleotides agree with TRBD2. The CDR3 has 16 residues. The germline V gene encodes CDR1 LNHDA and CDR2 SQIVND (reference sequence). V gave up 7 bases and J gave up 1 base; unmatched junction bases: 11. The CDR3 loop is CASNLGGLGAQETQYF. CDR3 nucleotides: TGTGCCAGTAATCTAGGGGGACTAGGGGCCCAAGAGACCCAGTACTTC.

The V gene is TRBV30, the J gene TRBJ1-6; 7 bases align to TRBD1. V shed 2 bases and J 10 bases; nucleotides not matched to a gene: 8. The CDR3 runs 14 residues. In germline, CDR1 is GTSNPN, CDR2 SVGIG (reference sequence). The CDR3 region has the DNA TGTGCCTGGAGTCCGAGACAGGGACGGTCACCCCTCCACTTT. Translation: CAWSPRQGRSPLHF.

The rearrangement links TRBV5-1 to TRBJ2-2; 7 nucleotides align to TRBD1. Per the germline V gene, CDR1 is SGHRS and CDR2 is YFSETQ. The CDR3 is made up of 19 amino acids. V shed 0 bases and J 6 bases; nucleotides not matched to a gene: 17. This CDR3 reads CASSLASGPGQYSSGELFF. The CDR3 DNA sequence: TGCGCCAGCAGCTTGGCCTCAGGCCCGGGACAGTATTCGTCCGGGGAGCTGTTTTTT. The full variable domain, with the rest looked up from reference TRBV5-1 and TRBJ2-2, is KAGVTQTPRYLIKTRGQQVTLSCSPISGHRSVSWYQQTPGQGLQFLFEYFSETQRNKGNFPGRFSGRQFSNSRSEMNVSTLELGDSALYLCASSLASGPGQYSSGELFFGEGSRLTVL.

CDR3 residues: CASSSQGGYGYTF. DNA for the CDR3: TGTGCCAGCAGCTCGCAGGGTGGCTATGGCTACACCTTC. This rearrangement joins TRBV5-4 to TRBJ1-2; weak D call: TRBD1 (5 bases). The CDR3 length is 13 residues. Trimming pared 3 bases from V and 4 bases from J, leaving 10 bases between. Per germline, CDR1 SGHNT and CDR2 YYREEE (reference sequence).